Listed below are T cell receptor beta chains from one sample, sequenced in a study of cytomegalovirus exposure and HLA in healthy donors. Clones were read by immunoSEQ multiplex PCR, and TCRdb kept only the in-frame ones, dropping some. The repertoire has over 150,000 clones, roughly two thirds of them found once; the top ten carry approximately 3%. Material: PBMCs. The origin of the receptors is a woman younger than 45 in good health and CMV-seronegative. Both conserved end residues are part of each CDR3. A D gene is named only where the DNA matches it firmly. Size tells how often a clone was seen (once, few, many) or the class of an expanded clone, and some rows leave it out.

DNA	CDR3	D	size	V	J	length
TGTGCCAGCAGCTTCGGGACAGTTGAGACCCAGTACTTC	CASSFGTVETQYF	TRBD1	-	TRBV7-9	TRBJ2-5	13
TGTGCCAGCAGTCCCGGGAACTCTGGAAACACCATATATTTT	CASSPGNSGNTIYF	-	few	TRBV6-5	TRBJ1-3	14
TGTGCCAGCAGCTTGGCGAGCAGGGTCACCGGGGAGCTGTTTTTT	CASSLASRVTGELFF	-	-	TRBV5-6	TRBJ2-2	15
TGTGCCAGCAGCCCCCCGGGACAGGGTCTAGGGGAGCAGTTCTTC	CASSPPGQGLGEQFF	TRBD1	once	TRBV9	TRBJ2-1	15
TGCGCCAGCAGCCCGGAGGCGTTAGGTATCGACACTGAAGCTTTCTTT	CASSPEALGIDTEAFF	-	-	TRBV5-1	TRBJ1-1	16
TGTGCCAGTAGTATAGCAGGTGCCCTCCACTTT	CASSIAGALHF	-	-	TRBV19	TRBJ1-6	11
TGCGCCAGCAGCCAAGAAGGCCCTAGCACCCTCCTCTACGAGCAGTACTTC	CASSQEGPSTLLYEQYF	-	few	TRBV4-1	TRBJ2-7	17
TGTGCCAGCAGCTCAACAGGGGGCCACACAGATACGCAGTATTTT	CASSSTGGHTDTQYF	TRBD1	-	TRBV5-4	TRBJ2-3	15
TGTGCCAGCAGTTATGGGAGAGACATGAACACTGAAGCTTTCTTT	CASSYGRDMNTEAFF	-	-	TRBV6-5	TRBJ1-1	15
TGTGCCAGCAGTTTGGGGGGAGGCTCCTACGAGCAGTACTTC	CASSLGGGSYEQYF	-	few	TRBV28	TRBJ2-7	14
TGTGCCACCTGGATGACCGGGGGGGGCTCTGGCCACGAGCAGTACTTC	CATWMTGGGSGHEQYF	TRBD2	-	TRBV15	TRBJ2-7	16
TGCGCCAGCAGCCGGCATCTCCAGGAACCCTCTATGGGAAAACTGTTTTTT	CASSRHLQEPSMGKLFF	-	-	TRBV4-1	TRBJ1-4	17
TGTGCCAAGCTCGACCCGAACGACAGGCTCATGAATGAAAAACTGTTTTTT	CAKLDPNDRLMNEKLFF	-	-	TRBV25-1	TRBJ1-4	17
TGTGCCAGCAGCCCCTCTAGCGGGAGGAGCTCCTACAATGAGCAGTTCTTC	CASSPSSGRSSYNEQFF	TRBD2	-	TRBV7-9	TRBJ2-1	17
TGTGCCAGCAGCGTAGCTCCTTTCTTT	CASSVAPFF	-	-	TRBV9	TRBJ1-1	9
TGTGCCAGCAGCCGAGAGAGAGGGGGGGCGCGAGGCACCGGGGAGCTGTTTTTT	CASSRERGGARGTGELFF	-	-	TRBV7-2	TRBJ2-2	18
TGTGCCAGCAGAAGACAGGGGAGGGACACTGAAGCTTTCTTT	CASRRQGRDTEAFF	TRBD1	-	TRBV7-2	TRBJ1-1	14
TGTGCCAGCAGCGTAGGCCCTAGCGGACAAGAGACCCAGTACTTC	CASSVGPSGQETQYF	TRBD2	-	TRBV9	TRBJ2-5	15
TGTGCCAGCAGCGTAGGAGGATCCAATGAGCAGTTCTTC	CASSVGGSNEQFF	-	-	TRBV9	TRBJ2-1	13
TGCGCCAGCAGCCGTACACAGGGGAAGAACACTGAAGCTTTCTTT	CASSRTQGKNTEAFF	TRBD1	-	TRBV4-1	TRBJ1-1	15
TGTGCCAGCAGCTGGAGGGACAGTGATGGCTACACCTTC	CASSWRDSDGYTF	TRBD1	-	TRBV7-2	TRBJ1-2	13
TGTGCCAGCAGCGTAGGCCCAGTGAACACCGGGGAGCTGTTTTTT	CASSVGPVNTGELFF	-	-	TRBV9	TRBJ2-2	15
TGTGCCAGCAGCCCTAACTCTGGAAACACCATATATTTT	CASSPNSGNTIYF	-	-	TRBV7-9	TRBJ1-3	13
TGTGCCAGTAAGGCCTCAGGGTGGGACATTCAGTACTTC	CASKASGWDIQYF	-	few	TRBV19	TRBJ2-4	13
TGTGCCAGCAGCGTAGCTAGCGGAAACTACAATGAGCAGTTCTTC	CASSVASGNYNEQFF	TRBD2	-	TRBV9	TRBJ2-1	15
TGTGCCAGCTCACCCTCTCGTAGTTCCCTCACAGATACGCAGTATTTT	CASSPSRSSLTDTQYF	-	-	TRBV18	TRBJ2-3	16
TGTGCCAGCACTATCCCGGGACAGCATAATTCACCCCTCCACTTT	CASTIPGQHNSPLHF	TRBD1	few	TRBV6-5	TRBJ1-6	15
TGTGCCAGCAGTTTTGGCTCCCTTGGACTAGCGGGAGCGCATCTTACTGGCACAGATACGCAGTATTTT	CASSFGSLGLAGAHLTGTDTQYF	TRBD2	few	TRBV28	TRBJ2-3	23
TGTGCCAGCAGTGGAGGACAGGGGGCTTCTGGAAACACCATATATTTT	CASSGGQGASGNTIYF	TRBD1	-	TRBV2	TRBJ1-3	16
TGTGCCAGCAGCTTCGGAGATACGCAGTATTTT	CASSFGDTQYF	-	-	TRBV7-8	TRBJ2-3	11
TGTGCCACCCTGGACAGGGTTCACGAGCAGTACTTC	CATLDRVHEQYF	TRBD1	-	TRBV6-5	TRBJ2-7	12
TGTGCCAGCAGTGAAAAAGGGGGTGAAAAACTGTTTTTT	CASSEKGGEKLFF	-	-	TRBV2	TRBJ1-4	13
TGTGCCAGCAGCTTTAGCGGGAACTACGAGCAGTACTTC	CASSFSGNYEQYF	TRBD2	-	TRBV7-2	TRBJ2-7	13
TGTGCCAGTAGTACTGACAGGGAATTAATAGCTGATAGCAATCAGCCCCAGCATTTT	CASSTDRELIADSNQPQHF	TRBD1	few	TRBV19	TRBJ1-5	19
TGTGCCAGCAGCTTGGCCCTCACAATTTTGGAGAACTATGGCTACACCTTC	CASSLALTILENYGYTF	-	-	TRBV5-5	TRBJ1-2	17
TGTGCCAGCAGCGCGAGATCAGGGACAGACAATGAGCAGTTCTTC	CASSARSGTDNEQFF	TRBD1	once	TRBV7-3	TRBJ2-1	15
TGTGCCACTGCGGGGGGACGGAATCAGCCCCAGCATTTT	CATAGGRNQPQHF	-	-	TRBV30	TRBJ1-5	13
TGTGCCACCAGCAGAGATATGACAGGGGGTCCCGGCTACACCTTC	CATSRDMTGGPGYTF	TRBD1	-	TRBV15	TRBJ1-2	15
TGTGCCAGCAGCTCGTCTACGAACACTGAAGCTTTCTTT	CASSSSTNTEAFF	-	-	TRBV7-3	TRBJ1-1	13
TGTGCCAGCAGCCCACCAAACAGGTCTCCCTCTTATGGCTACACCTTC	CASSPPNRSPSYGYTF	-	-	TRBV7-9	TRBJ1-2	16
TGTGCCAGCAGCTTAGGGGCAGGGTTCGAGCAGTACTTC	CASSLGAGFEQYF	-	-	TRBV7-8	TRBJ2-7	13
TGCGCCAGCAGCTTGGAAGGGGATACTAGCACAGATACGCAGTATTTT	CASSLEGDTSTDTQYF	-	-	TRBV5-1	TRBJ2-3	16
TGTGCCAGCAGCACCGGACAAGCCCCCTACGAGCAGTACTTC	CASSTGQAPYEQYF	-	-	TRBV11-1	TRBJ2-7	14
TGTGCCAGCAGCCCCTCCCCTGGAAACACCATATATTTT	CASSPSPGNTIYF	-	-	TRBV7-7	TRBJ1-3	13
TGCGCCAGCAGTTACGGACAGGCCTCCTACAATGAGCAGTTCTTC	CASSYGQASYNEQFF	TRBD1	-	TRBV5-1	TRBJ2-1	15
TGTGCCAGCAGAACCGGGGACAGGGGTAACTATGGCTACACCTTC	CASRTGDRGNYGYTF	TRBD1	-	TRBV6-5	TRBJ1-2	15
TGTGCCAGCCATTCAGGGGGCTACAATGAGCAGTTCTTC	CASHSGGYNEQFF	TRBD1	-	TRBV7-9	TRBJ2-1	13
TGTGCCAGCTCACCACCTAGCGTGAGAGCAGATACGCAGTATTTT	CASSPPSVRADTQYF	-	-	TRBV18	TRBJ2-3	15
TGTGCCAGCAGCGTAGGACAGGACAATCAGCCCCAGCATTTT	CASSVGQDNQPQHF	-	once	TRBV9	TRBJ1-5	14
TGCAGCGTTGTAATGGCAGGGGTCTTTAACACTGAAGCTTTCTTT	CSVVMAGVFNTEAFF	-	-	TRBV29-1	TRBJ1-1	15
TGTGCCAGCAGTGATTCACGGGTTGACAGGGCCCCCTACAATGAGCAGTTCTTC	CASSDSRVDRAPYNEQFF	TRBD1	-	TRBV25-1	TRBJ2-1	18